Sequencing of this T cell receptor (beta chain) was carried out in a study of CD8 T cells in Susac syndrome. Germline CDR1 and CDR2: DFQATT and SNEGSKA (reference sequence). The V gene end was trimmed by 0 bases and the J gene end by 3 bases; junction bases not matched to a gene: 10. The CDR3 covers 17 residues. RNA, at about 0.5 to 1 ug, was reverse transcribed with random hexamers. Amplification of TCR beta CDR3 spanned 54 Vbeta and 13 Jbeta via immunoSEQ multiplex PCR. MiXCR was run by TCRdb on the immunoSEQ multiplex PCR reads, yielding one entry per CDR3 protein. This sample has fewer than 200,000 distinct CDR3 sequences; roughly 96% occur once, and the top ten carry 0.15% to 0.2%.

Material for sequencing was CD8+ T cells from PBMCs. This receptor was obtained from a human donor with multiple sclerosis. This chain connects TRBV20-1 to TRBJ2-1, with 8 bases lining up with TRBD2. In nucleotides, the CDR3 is TGCAGTGCTAGAGATCTCAACGGGACTAGTAACTACAATGAGCAGTTCTTC. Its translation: CSARDLNGTSNYNEQFF.